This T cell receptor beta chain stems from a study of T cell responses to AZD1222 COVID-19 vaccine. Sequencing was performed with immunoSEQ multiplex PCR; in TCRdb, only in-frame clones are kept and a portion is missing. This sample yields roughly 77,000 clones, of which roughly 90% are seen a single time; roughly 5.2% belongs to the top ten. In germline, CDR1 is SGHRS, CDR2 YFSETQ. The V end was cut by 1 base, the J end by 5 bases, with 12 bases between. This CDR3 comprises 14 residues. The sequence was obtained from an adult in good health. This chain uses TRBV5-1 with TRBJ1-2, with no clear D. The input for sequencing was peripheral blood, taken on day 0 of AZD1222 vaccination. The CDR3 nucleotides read TGCGCCAGCAGCTTGAACCGGGGTCCTTATGGCTACACCTTC. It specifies CASSLNRGPYGYTF.